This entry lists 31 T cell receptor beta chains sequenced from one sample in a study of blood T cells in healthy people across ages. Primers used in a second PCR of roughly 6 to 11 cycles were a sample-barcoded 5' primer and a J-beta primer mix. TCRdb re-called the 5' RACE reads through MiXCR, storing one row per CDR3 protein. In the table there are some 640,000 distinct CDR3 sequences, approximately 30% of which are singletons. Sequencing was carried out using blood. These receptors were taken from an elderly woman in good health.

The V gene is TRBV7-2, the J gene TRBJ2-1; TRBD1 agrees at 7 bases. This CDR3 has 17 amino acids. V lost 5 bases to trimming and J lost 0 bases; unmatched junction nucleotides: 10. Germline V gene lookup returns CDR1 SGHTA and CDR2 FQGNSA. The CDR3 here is CASSLTPGQSSYNEQFF. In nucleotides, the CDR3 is TGTGCCAGCAGCCTTACGCCGGGACAGAGCTCCTACAATGAGCAGTTCTTC.

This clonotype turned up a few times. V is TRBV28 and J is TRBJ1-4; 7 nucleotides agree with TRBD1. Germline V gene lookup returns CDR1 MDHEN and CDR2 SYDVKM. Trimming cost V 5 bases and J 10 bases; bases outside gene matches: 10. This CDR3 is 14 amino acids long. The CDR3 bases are TGTGCCAGCAGTGTCAGGGGGACGGACGGAAAACTGTTTTTT. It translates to CASSVRGTDGKLFF.

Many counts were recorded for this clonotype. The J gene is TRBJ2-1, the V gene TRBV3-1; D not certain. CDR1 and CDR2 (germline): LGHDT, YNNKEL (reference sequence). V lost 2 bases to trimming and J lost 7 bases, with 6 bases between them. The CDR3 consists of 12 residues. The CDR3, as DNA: TGTGCCAGCAGCCAATTACGGAATGAGCAGTTCTTC. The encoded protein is CASSQLRNEQFF.

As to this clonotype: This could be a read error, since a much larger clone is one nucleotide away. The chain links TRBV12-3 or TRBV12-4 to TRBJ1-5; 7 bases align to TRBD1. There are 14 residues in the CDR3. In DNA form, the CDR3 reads TGTGCCGGCAGCCACACAGGGGAGGGCCAGCCCCAGCATTTT. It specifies CAGSHTGEGQPQHF.

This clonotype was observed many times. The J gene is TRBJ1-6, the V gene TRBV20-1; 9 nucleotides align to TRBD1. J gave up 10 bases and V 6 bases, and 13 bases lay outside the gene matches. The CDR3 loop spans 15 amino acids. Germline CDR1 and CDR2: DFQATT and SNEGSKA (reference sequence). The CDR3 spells CSANPTGQGLSPLHF. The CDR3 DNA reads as TGCAGTGCCAACCCCACGGGACAGGGACTGTCACCCCTCCACTTT.

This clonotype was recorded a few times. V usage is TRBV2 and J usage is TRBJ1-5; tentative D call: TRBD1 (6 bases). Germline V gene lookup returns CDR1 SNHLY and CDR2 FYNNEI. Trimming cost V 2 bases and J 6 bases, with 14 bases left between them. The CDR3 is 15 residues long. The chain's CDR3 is CASSELGGTGQPQHF. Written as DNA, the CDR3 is TGTGCCAGCAGTGAATTGGGGGGCACCGGTCAGCCCCAGCATTTT.

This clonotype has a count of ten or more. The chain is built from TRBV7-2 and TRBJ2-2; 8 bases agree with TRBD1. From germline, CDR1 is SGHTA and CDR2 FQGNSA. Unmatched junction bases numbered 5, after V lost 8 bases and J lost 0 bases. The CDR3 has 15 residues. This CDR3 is CASQDRGANTGELFF. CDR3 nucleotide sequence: TGTGCCAGCCAAGACAGGGGCGCGAACACCGGGGAGCTGTTTTTT.

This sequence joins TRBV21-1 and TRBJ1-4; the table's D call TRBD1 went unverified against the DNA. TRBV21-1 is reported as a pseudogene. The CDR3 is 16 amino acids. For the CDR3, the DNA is TGTGCCAGCAGCAAAGCGTACTCCAGGGGGAATGGAAAACTGTTTTTT. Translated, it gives CASSKAYSRGNGKLFF.

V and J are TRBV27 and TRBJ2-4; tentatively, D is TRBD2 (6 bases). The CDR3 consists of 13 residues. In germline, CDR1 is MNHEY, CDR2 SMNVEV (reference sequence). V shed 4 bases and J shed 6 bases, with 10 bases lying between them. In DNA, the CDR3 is TGTGCCAGCAGTTATGGGGACTCAAACATTCAGTACTTC. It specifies CASSYGDSNIQYF.

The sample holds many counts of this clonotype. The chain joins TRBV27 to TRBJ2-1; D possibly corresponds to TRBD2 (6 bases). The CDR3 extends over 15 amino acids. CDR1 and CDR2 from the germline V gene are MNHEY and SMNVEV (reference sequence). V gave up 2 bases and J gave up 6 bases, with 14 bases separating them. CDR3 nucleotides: TGTGCCAGCAGTTTACGGGGGTATAGAGGCAATGAGCAGTTCTTC. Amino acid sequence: CASSLRGYRGNEQFF.

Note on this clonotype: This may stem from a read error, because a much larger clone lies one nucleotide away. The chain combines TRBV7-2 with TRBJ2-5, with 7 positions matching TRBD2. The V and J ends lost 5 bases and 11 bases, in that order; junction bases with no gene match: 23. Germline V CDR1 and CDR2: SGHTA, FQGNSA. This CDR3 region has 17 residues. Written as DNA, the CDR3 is TGTGCCAGCAGCCGCTTCCTCGGGGGGAGCTCCTACAATGAGCAGTACTTC. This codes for CASSRFLGGSSYNEQYF.

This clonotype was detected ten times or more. The CDR3 protein is CATSDHRDLISYNEQFF. CDR3 nucleotide sequence: TGTGCCACCAGTGATCACAGGGACTTAATATCCTACAATGAGCAGTTCTTC. The rearrangement joins TRBV24-1 to TRBJ2-1, with D perhaps TRBD1 or TRBD2 (6 bases each). The CDR3 sequence is 17 residues long. V was shortened by 3 bases and J by 1 base, with 15 bases between the two germline ends. Germline CDR1 and CDR2: KGHDR and SFDVKD.

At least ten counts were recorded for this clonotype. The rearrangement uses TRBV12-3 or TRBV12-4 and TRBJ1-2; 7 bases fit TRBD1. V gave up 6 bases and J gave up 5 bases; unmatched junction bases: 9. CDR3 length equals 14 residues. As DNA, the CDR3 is TGTGCCAGCAGCTCCCCGGGGGACAGTTATGGCTACACCTTC. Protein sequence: CASSSPGDSYGYTF.

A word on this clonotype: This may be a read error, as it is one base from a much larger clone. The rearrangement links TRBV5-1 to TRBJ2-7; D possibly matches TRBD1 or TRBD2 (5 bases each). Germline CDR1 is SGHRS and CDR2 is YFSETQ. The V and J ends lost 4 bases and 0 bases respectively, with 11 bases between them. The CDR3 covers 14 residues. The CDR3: CASSEGRYSYEQYF. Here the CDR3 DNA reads TGCGCCAGCAGCGAGGGACGGTACTCCTACGAGCAGTACTTC.

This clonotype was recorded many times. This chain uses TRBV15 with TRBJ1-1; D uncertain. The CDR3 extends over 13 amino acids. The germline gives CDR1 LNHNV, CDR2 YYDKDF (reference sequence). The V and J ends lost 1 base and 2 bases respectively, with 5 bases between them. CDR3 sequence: CATSRAPNTEAFF. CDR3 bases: TGTGCCACCAGCAGAGCTCCTAACACTGAAGCTTTCTTT.

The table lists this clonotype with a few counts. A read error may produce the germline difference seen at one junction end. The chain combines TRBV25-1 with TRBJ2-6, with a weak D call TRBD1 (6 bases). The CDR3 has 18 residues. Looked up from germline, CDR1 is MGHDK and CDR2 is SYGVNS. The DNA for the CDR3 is TGTGCCAGCAGTAAATATCCGGGCAGGGGTAATGGGGCCAACGTCCTGACTTTC. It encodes CASSKYPGRGNGANVLTF.

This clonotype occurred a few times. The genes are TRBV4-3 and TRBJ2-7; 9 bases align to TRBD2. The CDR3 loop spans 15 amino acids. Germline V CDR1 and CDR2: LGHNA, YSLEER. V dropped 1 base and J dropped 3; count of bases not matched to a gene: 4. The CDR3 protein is CASSQVPSGNYEQYF. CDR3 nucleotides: TGCGCCAGCAGCCAAGTCCCTAGCGGGAACTACGAGCAGTACTTC.

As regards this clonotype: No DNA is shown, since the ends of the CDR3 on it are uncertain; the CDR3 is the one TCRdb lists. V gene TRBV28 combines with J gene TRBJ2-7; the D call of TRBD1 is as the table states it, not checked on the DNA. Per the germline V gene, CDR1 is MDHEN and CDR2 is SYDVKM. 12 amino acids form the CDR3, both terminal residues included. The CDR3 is CASSFGQGNGYF.

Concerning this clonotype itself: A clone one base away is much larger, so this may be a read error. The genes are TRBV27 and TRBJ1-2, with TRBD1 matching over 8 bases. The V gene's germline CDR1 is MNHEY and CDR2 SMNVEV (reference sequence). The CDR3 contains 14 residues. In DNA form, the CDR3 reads TGTGCCAGCAGGTTATACCAGGGGGCGAGGGGCTACACCTTC. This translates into CASRLYQGARGYTF.

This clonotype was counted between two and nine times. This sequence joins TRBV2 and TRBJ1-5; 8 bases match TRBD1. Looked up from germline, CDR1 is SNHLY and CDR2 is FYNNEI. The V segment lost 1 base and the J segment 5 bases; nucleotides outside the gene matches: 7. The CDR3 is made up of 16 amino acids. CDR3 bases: TGTGCCAGCAGTGAAGGGGGCAGGGGGCTCCATCAGCCCCAGCATTTT. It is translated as CASSEGGRGLHQPQHF.

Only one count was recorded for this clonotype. Here the CDR3 reads CASSPTGGEGTQYF. The CDR3 nucleotides are TGTGCCAGCAGCCCTACAGGAGGCGAGGGGACCCAGTACTTC. This chain connects TRBV7-2 to TRBJ2-5; D tentatively fits TRBD1 or TRBD2 (5 bases each). Germline lookup yields CDR1 SGHTA and CDR2 FQGNSA. Trimming took 5 bases from V and 7 from J, leaving 17 bases between them. The CDR3 has 14 residues. Combining the CDR3 with reference TRBV7-2 and TRBJ2-5 gives the whole variable domain GAGVSQSPSNKVTEKGKDVELRCDPISGHTALYWYRQSLGQGLEFLIYFQGNSAPDKSGLPSDRFSAERTGGSVSTLTIQRTQQEDSAVYLCASSPTGGEGTQYFGPGTRLLVL.

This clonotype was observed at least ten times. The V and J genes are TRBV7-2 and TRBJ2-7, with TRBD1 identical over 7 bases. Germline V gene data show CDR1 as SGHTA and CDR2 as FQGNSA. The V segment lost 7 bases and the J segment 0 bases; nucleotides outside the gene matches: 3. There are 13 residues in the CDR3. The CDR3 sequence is CASKGAGSYEQYF. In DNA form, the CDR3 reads TGTGCCAGCAAGGGGGCCGGCTCCTACGAGCAGTACTTC.

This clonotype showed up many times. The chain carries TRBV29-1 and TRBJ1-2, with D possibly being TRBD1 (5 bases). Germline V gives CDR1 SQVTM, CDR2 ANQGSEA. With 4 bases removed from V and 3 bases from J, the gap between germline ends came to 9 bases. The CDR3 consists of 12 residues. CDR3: CSVVRQYYGYTF. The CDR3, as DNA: TGCAGCGTTGTGAGACAGTACTATGGCTACACCTTC.

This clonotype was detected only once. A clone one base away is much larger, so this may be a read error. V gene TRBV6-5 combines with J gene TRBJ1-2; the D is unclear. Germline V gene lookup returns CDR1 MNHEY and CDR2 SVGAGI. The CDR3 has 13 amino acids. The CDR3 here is CASRYSVNYGYTF. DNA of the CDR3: TGTGCCAGCAGGTACTCGGTTAACTATGGCTACACCTTC.

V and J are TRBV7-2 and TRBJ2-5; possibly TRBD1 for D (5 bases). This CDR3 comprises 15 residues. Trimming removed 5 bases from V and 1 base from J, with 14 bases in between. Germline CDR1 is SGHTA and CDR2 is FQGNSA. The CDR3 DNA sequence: TGTGCCAGCAGCCGGCCCTCTAGGGGCCAAGAGACCCAGTACTTC. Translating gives CASSRPSRGQETQYF.

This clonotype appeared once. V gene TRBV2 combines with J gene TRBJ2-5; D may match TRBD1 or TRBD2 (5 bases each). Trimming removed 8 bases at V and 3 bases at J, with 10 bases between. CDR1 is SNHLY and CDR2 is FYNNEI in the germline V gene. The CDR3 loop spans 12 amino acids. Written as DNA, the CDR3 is TGTGCCAGCCGGGACGGAGAAGAGACCCAGTACTTC. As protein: CASRDGEETQYF.

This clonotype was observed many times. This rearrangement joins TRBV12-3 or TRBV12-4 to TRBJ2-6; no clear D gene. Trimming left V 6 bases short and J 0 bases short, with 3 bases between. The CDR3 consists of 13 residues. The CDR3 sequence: CASRNSGANVLTF. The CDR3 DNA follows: TGTGCCAGCAGGAACTCTGGGGCCAACGTCCTGACTTTC.

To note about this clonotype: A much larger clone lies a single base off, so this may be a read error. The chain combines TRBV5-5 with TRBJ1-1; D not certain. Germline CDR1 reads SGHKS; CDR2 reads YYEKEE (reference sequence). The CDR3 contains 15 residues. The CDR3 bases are TGTGCCAGCAACTTGAAGGTTGCGGCGGGCCCTGAAGCTTTCTTT. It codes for CASNLKVAAGPEAFF.

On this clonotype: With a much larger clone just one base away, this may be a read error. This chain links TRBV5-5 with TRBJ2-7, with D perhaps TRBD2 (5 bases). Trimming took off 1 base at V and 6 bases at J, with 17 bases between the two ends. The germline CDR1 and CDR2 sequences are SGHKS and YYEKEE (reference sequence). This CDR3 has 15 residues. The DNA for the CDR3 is TGTGCCAGCAGCTTGAGAGGGTTTCAAGAATGCGAGCAGTACTTC. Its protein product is CASSLRGFQECEQYF.

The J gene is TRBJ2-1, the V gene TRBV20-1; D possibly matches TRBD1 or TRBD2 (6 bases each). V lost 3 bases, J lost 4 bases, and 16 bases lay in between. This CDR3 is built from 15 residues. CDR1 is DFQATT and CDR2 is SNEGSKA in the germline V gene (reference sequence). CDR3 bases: TGCAGTGCTAGGGAGGTGGGGGGCCCATACAATGAGCAGTTCTTC. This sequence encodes CSAREVGGPYNEQFF.

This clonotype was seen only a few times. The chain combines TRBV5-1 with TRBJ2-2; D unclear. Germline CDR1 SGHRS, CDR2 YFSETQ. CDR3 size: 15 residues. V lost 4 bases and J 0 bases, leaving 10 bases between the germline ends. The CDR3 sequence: CASSLGTPNTGELFF. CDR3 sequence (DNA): TGCGCCAGCAGCCTAGGAACCCCGAACACCGGGGAGCTGTTTTTT.